The sequence of this T cell receptor (beta chain) was determined in a study of T cell responses to AZD1222 COVID-19 vaccine. Trimming took off 5 bases at V and 1 base at J, with 12 bases between the two ends. Germline V gene sequence: CDR1 LNHDA, CDR2 SQIVND (reference sequence). The CDR3 totals 15 residues. Measured with immunoSEQ multiplex PCR; TCRdb has only the in-frame clones, and not every one. The table records approximately 120,000 clones, roughly 87% of them present only once. This chain uses TRBV19 with TRBJ2-4, with TRBD1 as a possible D gene (6 bases). This clonotype originated in an adult in good health. Sequenced material: peripheral blood, taken on day 0 of AZD1222 vaccination. The CDR3 region is CASSLQGSAKNIQYF. DNA for the CDR3: TGTGCCAGTAGTCTACAGGGTTCTGCCAAAAACATTCAGTACTTC.